This section outlines one T cell receptor beta chain sequence together with its context. The sample is drawn from a study of blood T cell repertoires in COVID-19. Study at large: Collection of acute and convalescent COVID-19 samples took place in the United States, Italy and Spain.

J lost 1 base, V lost 0 bases, and 3 bases had no gene match. Germline values: CDR1 SGDLS, CDR2 YYNGEE. The CDR3 is 15 amino acids. Per the original data handling: Reference gene primer amplification gave estimated nucleated cell counts. Repertoires were generated with immunoSEQ multiplex PCR, while TCRdb's copy carries only in-frame clones and drops some. The DNA was the basis for D and trimming; V, J and clone size are from that table. Seen here are approximately 22,000 clones, under 95% observed once, and the top ten hold around 32%. The origin of this receptor is a man in his sixties or seventies with active COVID-19. The sample was peripheral blood. The rearrangement links TRBV9 to TRBJ1-1; 7 nucleotides agree with TRBD1. The CDR3 DNA sequence: TGTGCCAGCAGCGTAGCGGGACAGAGGAACACTGAAGCTTTCTTT. Amino acid sequence: CASSVAGQRNTEAFF.